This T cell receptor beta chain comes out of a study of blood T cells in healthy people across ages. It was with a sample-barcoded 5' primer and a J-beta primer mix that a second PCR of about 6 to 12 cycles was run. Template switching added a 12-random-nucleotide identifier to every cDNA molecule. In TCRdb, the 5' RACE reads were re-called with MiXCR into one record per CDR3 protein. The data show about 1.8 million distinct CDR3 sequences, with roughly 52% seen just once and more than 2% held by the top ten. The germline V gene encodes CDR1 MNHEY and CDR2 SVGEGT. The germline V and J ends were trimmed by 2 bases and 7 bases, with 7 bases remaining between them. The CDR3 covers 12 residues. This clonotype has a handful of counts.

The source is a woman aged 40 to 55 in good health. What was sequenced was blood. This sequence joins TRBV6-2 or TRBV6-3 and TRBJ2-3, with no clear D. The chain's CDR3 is CASSYRTYTQYF. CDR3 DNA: TGTGCCAGCAGTTACAGGACGTATACGCAGTATTTT.